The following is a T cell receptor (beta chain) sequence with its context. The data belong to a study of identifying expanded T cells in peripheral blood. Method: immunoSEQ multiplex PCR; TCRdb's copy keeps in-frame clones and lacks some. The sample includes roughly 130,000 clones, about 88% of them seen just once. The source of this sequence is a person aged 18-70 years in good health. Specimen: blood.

This chain's CDR3 is CASSVRTAGYEKLFF. The DNA for the CDR3 is TGTGCCAGCAGCGTACGGACCGCTGGCTATGAAAAACTGTTTTTT. The chain combines TRBV7-3 with TRBJ1-4; D is unclear. This CDR3 spans 15 amino acids. The V end lost 5 bases, the J end lost 6 bases, and 16 bases lay between the germline ends. CDR1 is SGHTA and CDR2 is FQGTGA in the germline V gene.